The 28 T cell receptor beta chains below all came from one sample that was sequenced in a study of T cell responses to AZD1222 COVID-19 vaccine. This table comes from immunoSEQ multiplex PCR, and its TCRdb copy is limited to in-frame clones, with some not included. The sample includes approximately 100,000 clones, over 85% of them seen just once. The starting material was peripheral blood, obtained on day 0 of MenACWY control vaccination. Receptor source: an adult in good health.

Only one count was recorded for this clone. The chain links TRBV3-1 (or the pseudogene TRBV3-2) to TRBJ2-2; D perhaps matches TRBD2 (5 bases). The CDR3 has 17 amino acids. Trimming removed 3 bases at V and 7 bases at J, with 21 bases between. The germline gives CDR1 LGHDT, CDR2 YNNKEL (reference sequence). CDR3 in amino acids: CASSQDPRASPHGELFF. The CDR3 bases are TGTGCCAGCAGCCAGGATCCTAGGGCTAGCCCCCACGGGGAGCTGTTTTTT.

The genes are TRBV29-1 and TRBJ2-2; 8 nucleotides line up with TRBD1. Germline loops: CDR1 SQVTM, CDR2 ANQGSEA. J was trimmed by 3 bases and V by 7 bases; bases with no gene match: 10. There are 15 residues in the CDR3. CDR3 DNA: TGCAGCGCCACCACGGCAGGGGGCGACACCGGGGAGCTGTTTTTT. It encodes CSATTAGGDTGELFF.

This chain connects TRBV20-1 to TRBJ1-1, with 10 bases matching TRBD1. Germline loops: CDR1 DFQATT, CDR2 SNEGSKA (reference sequence). The junction had 8 bases not matched to a gene; V was cut back by 3 bases and J by 4 bases. This CDR3 contains 15 residues. The CDR3 DNA is TGCAGTGCTAGTGCGGACAGGGGGTATGGCACTGAAGCTTTCTTT. This encodes CSASADRGYGTEAFF.

The CDR3 sequence is CASSPSRHVSYNEQFF. The CDR3 DNA is TGTGCCAGCAGCCCCTCACGACACGTCTCCTACAATGAGCAGTTCTTC. The J gene is TRBJ2-1, the V gene TRBV7-9; D is undetermined. CDR1 and CDR2 from the germline V gene are SEHNR and FQNEAQ (reference sequence). The CDR3 loop spans 16 amino acids. Trimming removed 5 bases at V and 0 bases at J, with 14 bases between.

The chain joins TRBV5-5 to TRBJ2-7; 11 nucleotides match TRBD1. CDR3 size: 19 residues. Germline-derived CDR1 and CDR2 are SGHKS and YYEKEE (reference sequence). Trimming cost V 4 bases and J 2 bases; bases outside gene matches: 17. CDR3 protein: CASSAYPGQGGDSTYEQYF. CDR3 nucleotides: TGTGCCAGCAGCGCGTACCCGGGACAGGGGGGAGATAGCACCTACGAGCAGTACTTC.

The rearrangement links TRBV14 to TRBJ1-1, with TRBD1 identical over 9 bases. Germline trimming cut 4 bases from V and 5 bases from J; bases unmatched to any gene: 8. The CDR3 runs 15 residues. Germline loops: CDR1 SGHDN, CDR2 FVKESK. Here the CDR3 reads CASSPGQGRRTEAFF. Here the CDR3 DNA reads TGTGCCAGCAGCCCGGGACAGGGCAGAAGGACTGAAGCTTTCTTT.

The rearrangement joins TRBV6-1 to TRBJ2-3; TRBD2 matches 11 bases. CDR3 size: 15 residues. Losses at the gene ends were 1 base for V and 4 bases for J; bases not matched to a gene: 1. Germline V lookup: CDR1 MNHNS, CDR2 SASEGT. The CDR3 protein is CASSEVAGGPDTQYF. CDR3 in DNA: TGTGCCAGCAGTGAAGTAGCGGGGGGGCCAGATACGCAGTATTTT.

This chain links TRBV10-3 with TRBJ2-7, with D tentatively TRBD1 (6 bases). Germline CDR1 ENHRY, CDR2 SYGVKD. The CDR3 runs to 14 residues. Trimming removed 0 bases from V and 5 bases from J, with 11 bases in between. The CDR3 reads CAISESRRDNEQYF. The CDR3 nucleotides are TGTGCCATCAGTGAGTCGAGACGGGACAACGAGCAGTACTTC.

On this clone: It is unclear where the CDR3 begins or ends on the DNA, so no DNA is shown, and the CDR3 is as TCRdb lists it. The J gene is TRBJ1-1, the V gene TRBV6-2 or TRBV6-3. In germline, CDR1 is MNHEY, CDR2 SVGEGT. The CDR3 spans 16 residues, counting both ends. The CDR3 sequence is CASSYWGSGAGNPSFF.

V usage is TRBV6-4 and J usage is TRBJ2-2; tentative D call: TRBD2 (5 bases). From germline, CDR1 is MRHNA and CDR2 SNTAGT. The CDR3 consists of 14 residues. V shed 6 bases and J shed 6 bases, with 14 bases lying between them. The CDR3 DNA sequence: TGTGCCAGCAGCCGGGAACCCGGAGCCGGGGAGCTGTTTTTT. Its translation is CASSREPGAGELFF.

This clone has only a few counts. This chain joins TRBV28 and TRBJ2-1, with D perhaps matching TRBD2 (5 bases). Germline V CDR1 and CDR2: MDHEN, SYDVKM. Trimming stripped 6 bases from V and 0 bases from J, with 15 bases between. The CDR3 loop spans 16 amino acids. Here the CDR3 DNA reads TGTGCCAGCAGGGCGGGTTTTTATAGCTCCTACAATGAGCAGTTCTTC. This encodes CASRAGFYSSYNEQFF.

This rearrangement joins TRBV7-9 to TRBJ2-1; D is unresolved. From germline, CDR1 is SEHNR and CDR2 FQNEAQ (reference sequence). V was clipped by 4 bases and J by 7 bases, with 14 bases between them. The CDR3 loop spans 14 amino acids. CDR3 loop: CASSSNRFRNEQFF. CDR3 in DNA: TGTGCCAGCAGCTCCAACCGGTTTAGAAATGAGCAGTTCTTC.

This clone was seen only a few times. The V call is TRBV5-4, the J call TRBJ1-1; 9 bases agree with TRBD1. CDR1 is SGHNT and CDR2 is YYREEE in the germline V gene (reference sequence). This CDR3 region has 13 residues. J gave up 1 base and V 5 bases, and 0 bases lay outside the gene matches. The CDR3, as DNA: TGTGCCAGCAGGGGACAGGGGAACACTGAAGCTTTCTTT. Translation gives CASRGQGNTEAFF. The entire variable domain, with the rest obtained from reference TRBV5-4 and TRBJ1-1, is as follows: ETGVTQSPTHLIKTRGQQVTLRCSSQSGHNTVSWYQQALGQGPQFIFQYYREEENGRGNFPPRFSGLQFPNYSSELNVNALELDDSALYLCASRGQGNTEAFFGQGTRLTVV.

CDR3 sequence: CASSQFRGNSGANVLTF. CDR3 sequence (DNA): TGCGCCAGCAGCCAGTTTCGGGGGAACTCTGGGGCCAACGTCCTGACTTTC. V usage is TRBV4-3 and J usage is TRBJ2-6, with D possibly being TRBD2 (6 bases). CDR1 and CDR2 from the germline V gene are LGHNA and YSLEER. CDR3 length: 17 amino acids. Between the trimmed V and J ends, which lost 3 bases and 0 bases, there was a span of 12 bases.

The rearrangement uses TRBV27 and TRBJ1-5, with 8 bases lining up with TRBD1. Germline loops: CDR1 MNHEY, CDR2 SMNVEV (reference sequence). The CDR3 is 17 amino acids. Trimming at V came to 4 bases and at J to 7 bases, leaving 15 bases not matched to a gene. CDR3 in amino acids: CASSSAGGGHHGQPQHF. The CDR3 DNA reads as TGTGCCAGCAGTTCGGCAGGGGGCGGTCACCATGGACAGCCCCAGCATTTT.

The CDR3 spells CASTRGSSNQPQHF. The CDR3 region has the DNA TGTGCCAGCACCCGAGGAAGTAGCAATCAGCCCCAGCATTTT. The chain uses TRBV6-5 and TRBJ1-5, with D unresolved. The V end was cut by 7 bases, the J end by 0 bases, with 10 bases between. The V gene's germline CDR1 is MNHEY and CDR2 SVGAGI. The CDR3 has 14 amino acids.

V gene TRBV19 combines with J gene TRBJ1-4; D is undetermined. The CDR3 spans 17 residues. Germline CDR1 reads LNHDA; CDR2 reads SQIVND (reference sequence). V was trimmed by 1 base and J by 0 bases, leaving 12 bases between them. CDR3 loop: CASSIVLRRATNEKLFF. CDR3 nucleotides: TGTGCCAGTAGTATAGTGTTGAGAAGGGCAACTAATGAAAAACTGTTTTTT.

The rearrangement joins TRBV12-3 or TRBV12-4 to TRBJ2-7; tentatively, D is TRBD1 (5 bases). With 9 bases removed from V and 3 bases from J, the gap between germline ends came to 12 bases. The CDR3 totals 12 residues. The CDR3: CASRRADYEQYF. The CDR3 coding sequence is TGTGCCAGTCGCAGGGCGGACTACGAGCAGTACTTC.

This chain connects TRBV6-5 to TRBJ1-2; TRBD1 might be the D (6 bases). This CDR3 contains 12 residues. Trimming stripped 4 bases from V and 12 bases from J, with 15 bases between. Germline-derived CDR1 and CDR2 are MNHEY and SVGAGI. As DNA, the CDR3 is TGTGCCAGCAGTTCACAGGGCTTCTACAACACCTTC. This encodes CASSSQGFYNTF.

This chain links TRBV2 with TRBJ1-2; TRBD1 might be the D (5 bases). This CDR3 has 13 residues. Trimming removed 5 bases from V and 7 bases from J, with 14 bases in between. Germline CDR1 and CDR2: SNHLY and FYNNEI. In nucleotides, the CDR3 is TGTGCCAGCAGTCAGGGTCGCGAGAGTGGCTACACCTTC. Translated, it gives CASSQGRESGYTF.

This clone was counted only a few times. This chain joins TRBV10-2 and TRBJ2-3, with 7 bases fitting TRBD2. Germline values: CDR1 WSHSY, CDR2 SAAADI. This CDR3 comprises 12 residues. The junction had 3 bases not matched to a gene; V was cut back by 2 bases and J by 10 bases. CDR3 amino acids: CASSEQAGAQYF. For the CDR3, the DNA is TGCGCCAGCAGTGAGCAGGCGGGGGCGCAGTATTTT.

The J gene is TRBJ2-7, the V gene TRBV6-5, with D maybe TRBD2 (6 bases). Trimming left V 2 bases short and J 9 bases short, with 17 bases between. Germline CDR1 is MNHEY and CDR2 is SVGAGI. This CDR3 spans 14 amino acids. CDR3 bases: TGTGCCAGCAGTTACGGGCGGGATCTACGAGGGCAGTACTTC. It encodes CASSYGRDLRGQYF.

The rearrangement links TRBV4-3 to TRBJ1-3; D is undetermined. Germline CDR1 and CDR2: LGHNA and YSLEER. V shed 0 bases and J shed 0 bases, with 9 bases lying between them. The CDR3 covers 16 residues. The CDR3 loop reads CASSQDITLSGNTIYF. In DNA form, the CDR3 reads TGCGCCAGCAGCCAAGATATTACCCTCTCTGGAAACACCATATATTTT.

The chain has TRBV27 and TRBJ2-7; 15 bases fit TRBD2. With V trimmed by 0 bases and J by 12 bases, 21 bases remained unmatched. Per the germline V gene, CDR1 is MNHEY and CDR2 is SMNVEV (reference sequence). This CDR3 comprises 20 residues. The DNA for the CDR3 is TGTGCCAGCAGTTTATCGACTTGGACAGGGAGGACTAGCGGGGGGGCTCATTTGTACTTC. As protein: CASSLSTWTGRTSGGAHLYF.

The rearrangement uses TRBV27 and TRBJ1-2; TRBD1 matches 8 bases. CDR1 and CDR2 (germline): MNHEY, SMNVEV (reference sequence). CDR3 length: 13 amino acids. Trimming at V came to 8 bases and at J to 5 bases, leaving 7 bases not matched to a gene. DNA for the CDR3: TGTGCCAGCGGACAGGGTATCCGTTATGGCTACACCTTC. This codes for CASGQGIRYGYTF.

The rearrangement links TRBV7-2 to TRBJ2-3, with D possibly matching TRBD2 (5 bases). The CDR3 is made up of 18 amino acids. The germline gives CDR1 SGHTA, CDR2 FQGNSA. V gave up 0 bases and J gave up 0 bases, with 16 bases separating them. The CDR3 DNA reads as TGTGCCAGCAGCTTAGCGGGTACTACTAGTTTTAGCACAGATACGCAGTATTTT. This codes for CASSLAGTTSFSTDTQYF.

The chain couples TRBV7-3 to TRBJ1-6; no clear D. The CDR3 has 13 amino acids. From germline, CDR1 is SGHTA and CDR2 FQGTGA. V was trimmed by 2 bases and J by 9 bases, leaving 8 bases between them. The CDR3 reads CASSLDGVSPLHF. The CDR3 DNA reads TGTGCCAGCAGCTTAGACGGAGTTTCACCCCTCCACTTT.

This chain joins TRBV19 and TRBJ1-2; D not resolved. V lost 3 bases and J 3 bases, leaving 11 bases between the germline ends. The CDR3 is 14 amino acids. Germline lookup yields CDR1 LNHDA and CDR2 SQIVND (reference sequence). The CDR3 here is CASSIGRSYYGYTF. The CDR3 coding sequence is TGTGCCAGTAGTATCGGCAGGTCGTACTATGGCTACACCTTC.